This entry features one T cell receptor beta chain sequence. Antigen specificity is unknown. CDR1 is DFQATT, CDR2 SNEGSKA, per germline (reference sequence). V gave up 0 bases and J gave up 0 bases, with 11 bases separating them. The CDR3 has 16 amino acids. A second 7 to 11 cycle PCR used barcoded and J-beta primers. TCRdb re-derived calls from the 5' RACE reads in MiXCR, one entry per CDR3 protein. The sample lists more than 900,000 distinct CDR3 sequences; under 35% were seen once. This record belongs to a study of blood T cells in healthy people across ages. Findings and caveats of the study: No one knew whether donors had CMV, which possibly confounded expanded clonotype changes.

The same data also went into a second study, on T cells of mothers and their children. That paper states: For unrelated pairs as for related ones, thymic selection shapes TCR recombination output similarly.

The sequenced material came from blood. This sequence originates from a woman in her 40s in good health. The chain couples TRBV20-1 to TRBJ1-4, with D perhaps matching TRBD1 (5 bases). As DNA, the CDR3 is TGCAGTGCTAGAGACAGGGCCCTCGCAACTAATGAAAAACTGTTTTTT. It encodes CSARDRALATNEKLFF.